The next 4 T cell receptor beta chains were all read from a single sample in a study of shared clonotypes between healthy human individuals. The repertoire was sequenced with immunoSEQ multiplex PCR; TCRdb's copy has only in-frame clones and lacks some. The table shows a few hundred thousand clones, with roughly 87% occurring only once. The sample taken for sequencing was memory CD8+ T cells sorted from blood. Specified subset: CD45RO+ cells pooled with CCR7-negative TemRA cells. These TCRs come from a man between 18 and 29 years old in good health.

Worth noting for this clone: The germline gene is not matched at one end of the junction; a read error may be the cause. The CDR3 protein is CASSLVRLAGEGGELFF. The DNA for the CDR3 is TGTGCTAGCAGCTTAGTTCGACTAGCGGGAGAGGGCGGGGAGCTGTTTTTT. This chain connects TRBV7-7 to TRBJ2-2, with TRBD2 matching 12 bases. The CDR3 has 17 amino acids. The germline V gene encodes CDR1 SSHAT and CDR2 FNYEAQ (reference sequence).

This clone was seen just once. This rearrangement joins TRBV6-5 to TRBJ1-1; D not certain. V was trimmed by 5 bases and J by 4 bases, leaving 14 bases between them. The CDR3 covers 14 residues. Germline-derived CDR1 and CDR2 are MNHEY and SVGAGI. This chain's CDR3 is CASSPLDDGTEAFF. The CDR3 coding sequence is TGTGCCAGCAGTCCCCTCGACGACGGCACTGAAGCTTTCTTT.

This chain links TRBV28 with TRBJ2-7; 7 positions match TRBD1. This CDR3 is 14 amino acids long. V gave up 7 bases and J gave up 0 bases; unmatched junction bases: 6. Looked up from germline, CDR1 is MDHEN and CDR2 is SYDVKM. CDR3 sequence: CASTPPGGSYEQYF. Here the CDR3 DNA reads TGTGCCAGCACTCCTCCAGGGGGCTCCTACGAGCAGTACTTC. The full variable domain, rest sourced from reference TRBV28 and TRBJ2-7, is DVKVTQSSRYLVKRTGEKVFLECVQDMDHENMFWYRQDPGLGLRLIYFSYDVKMKEKGDIPEGYSVSREKKERFSLILESASTNQTSMYLCASTPPGGSYEQYFGPGTRLTVT.

The chain uses TRBV6-5 and TRBJ2-2, with 9 bases that match TRBD2. CDR3 length: 15 residues. CDR1 MNHEY and CDR2 SVGAGI come from the germline V gene. V lost 4 bases and J lost 7; bases outside the gene matches: 7. The CDR3 coding sequence is TGTGCCAGCAGTTCGGGGGAGACTAGCGGCGGGGAGCTGTTTTTT. This codes for CASSSGETSGGELFF.